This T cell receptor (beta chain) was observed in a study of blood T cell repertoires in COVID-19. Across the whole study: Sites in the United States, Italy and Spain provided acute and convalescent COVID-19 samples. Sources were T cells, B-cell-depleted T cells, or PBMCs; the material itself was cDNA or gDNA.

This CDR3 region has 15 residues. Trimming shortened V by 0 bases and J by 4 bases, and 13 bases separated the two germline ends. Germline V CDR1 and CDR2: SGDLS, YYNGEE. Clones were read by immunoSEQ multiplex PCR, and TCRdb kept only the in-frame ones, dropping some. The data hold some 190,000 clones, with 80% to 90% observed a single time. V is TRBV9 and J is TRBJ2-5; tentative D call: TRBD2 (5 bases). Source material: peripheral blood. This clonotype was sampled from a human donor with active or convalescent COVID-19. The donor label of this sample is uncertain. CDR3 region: CASSVGSRGGETQYF. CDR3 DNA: TGTGCCAGCAGCGTAGGTAGCCGCGGAGGAGAGACCCAGTACTTC.